This TCR beta chain was recovered during a study of T cell responses to AZD1222 COVID-19 vaccine. Study summary: Timing groups of about 4 and about 12 weeks for second doses were pooled.

J gave up 8 bases and V 10 bases, and 19 bases lay outside the gene matches. The CDR3 is made up of 15 amino acids. Germline CDR1 is MDHEN and CDR2 is SYDVKM. The study's findings and limits: Without day 14 samples, only post-peak T cell repertoires were studied. Elevations in Spike-specific TCR breadth and depth followed administration of two AZD1222 doses.

As for this clone: Its target is unknown.

Clones were read by immunoSEQ multiplex PCR, and TCRdb kept only the in-frame ones, dropping some. The data contain around 160,000 clones, roughly 90% of them seen just once; the ten biggest clones take up more than 5%. The chain joins TRBV28 to TRBJ1-2; 7 nucleotides match TRBD1. The specimen comprised peripheral blood, sampled on day 0 of AZD1222 vaccination. This receptor was identified in an adult in good health. The DNA of the CDR3 is TGTGCCACAGCAGGATCCGGGACAGTAATTAGCGGCTACACCTTC. Its protein is CATAGSGTVISGYTF.